This T cell receptor (beta chain) was found in a study of shared T cell receptors in the human thymus. The protocol was immunoSEQ multiplex PCR, while the TCRdb copy is restricted to in-frame clones and leaves out a portion. The table includes 550,000 to 800,000 clones, approximately 83% detected once. V shed 2 bases and J 1 base; nucleotides not matched to a gene: 8. CDR1 is SGHRS and CDR2 is YFSETQ in the germline V gene. The CDR3 covers 16 residues. This sample also belongs to another study, concerning human thymus T cells. That work states: Related studies noted strongly shared thymic repertoires across unrelated people.

The sample consisted of thymocytes. The TCR was taken from a girl under three years old with a congenital heart defect. V and J are TRBV5-1 and TRBJ1-1; 7 positions match TRBD1. CDR3 coding DNA: TGCGCCAGCAGCTTAGACAGGGCGCGGGGGAACACTGAAGCTTTCTTT. This encodes CASSLDRARGNTEAFF.